The 5 T cell receptor beta chains below all came from one sample that was sequenced in a study of blood T cell repertoires in COVID-19. The repertoire was sequenced with immunoSEQ multiplex PCR; TCRdb's copy has only in-frame clones and lacks some. The sample shows some 290,000 clones, 90% of them seen only once. Material: PBMCs or T cells enriched from blood (not recorded which). Every receptor here comes from a woman in her twenties or thirties who had been exposed to COVID-19.

This clone was recorded once. The chain is built from TRBV6-2 or TRBV6-3 and TRBJ2-2; D is ambiguous. V lost 5 bases and J lost 1, with 5 bases in between. The CDR3 has 13 amino acids. CDR1 is MNHEY, CDR2 SVGEGT, per germline. CDR3 protein: CASSQVNTGELFF. The CDR3 bases are TGTGCCAGCAGTCAGGTGAACACCGGGGAGCTGTTTTTT.

The V call is TRBV18, the J call TRBJ1-2; 9 bases fit TRBD1. Losses at the gene ends were 3 bases for V and 5 bases for J; bases not matched to a gene: 7. CDR1 and CDR2 from the germline V gene are KGHSH and LQKENI. The CDR3 spans 15 residues. This CDR3 is CASSPGQGVWYGYTF. As DNA, the CDR3 is TGTGCCAGCTCACCGGGACAGGGCGTTTGGTATGGCTACACCTTC.

This chain links TRBV27 with TRBJ2-3; D is unresolved. This CDR3 region has 15 residues. The germline V and J ends were trimmed by 0 bases and 1 base, with 8 bases remaining between them. Germline-derived CDR1 and CDR2 are MNHEY and SMNVEV (reference sequence). This CDR3 reads CASSLSPYGTDTQYF. CDR3 DNA: TGTGCCAGCAGTTTATCCCCCTATGGCACAGATACGCAGTATTTT.

The gene calls are TRBV7-9 and TRBJ1-2, with 8 bases that match TRBD1. With 1 base clipped from V and 5 bases from J, the junction kept 6 bases outside the gene matches. This CDR3 has 15 residues. The germline gives CDR1 SEHNR, CDR2 FQNEAQ (reference sequence). CDR3 in DNA: TGTGCCAGCAGCTTAGTCCCGGGACAGGATTATGGCTACACCTTC. Protein sequence: CASSLVPGQDYGYTF.

In nucleotides, the CDR3 is TGTGCCAGCAGCCAAGTGGACACTGGGACCCAGTACTTC. Amino acid sequence: CASSQVDTGTQYF. The gene calls are TRBV3-1 (or the pseudogene TRBV3-2) and TRBJ2-5; tentative D call: TRBD1 (5 bases). The CDR3 covers 13 residues. Germline loops: CDR1 LGHDT, CDR2 YNNKEL (reference sequence). The V end was cut by 1 base, the J end by 7 bases, with 10 bases between.